A selection of T cell receptor beta chains follows, all from one sample in a study of beta chain features in type 1 diabetes. Sequencing used immunoSEQ multiplex PCR; TCRdb keeps in-frame clones, though not all of them. This sample carries around 430,000 clones, roughly 31% of them seen once, and the ten largest clones take around 0.065%. Sequencing was done on a sample of naive CD4+ T cells from blood. These receptors were collected from a man between 18 and 29 years old in good health. Each CDR3 is given with its conserved first and last residue. The order of the fields is clone size, D gene, J gene, V gene, CDR3 protein, CDR3 DNA. The D gene is left open where the match is weak. Only some rows state a clone size, as once, few, many or a class for expanded clones.

size: few
D: .
J: TRBJ2-1
V: TRBV10-1
CDR3: CASSYLGEQFF
DNA: TGCGCCAGCAGTTATCTGGGGGAGCAGTTCTTC

size: .
D: .
J: TRBJ2-3
V: TRBV4-3
CDR3: CASSMRAAYTDTQYF
DNA: TGCGCCAGCAGCATGCGAGCGGCCTACACAGATACGCAGTATTTT

size: .
D: TRBD2
J: TRBJ2-3
V: TRBV18
CDR3: CASSQAGGPADTQYF
DNA: TGTGCCAGCTCTCAAGCGGGAGGGCCAGCAGATACGCAGTATTTT

size: .
D: .
J: TRBJ1-2
V: TRBV30
CDR3: CAWSLSWRTGYTF
DNA: TGTGCCTGGAGTCTCTCATGGCGCACGGGCTACACCTTC

size: once
D: TRBD2
J: TRBJ2-7
V: TRBV18
CDR3: CASSSTSGSSYEQYF
DNA: TGTGCCAGCTCGTCGACTAGCGGGAGCTCATACGAGCAGTACTTC

size: .
D: TRBD1
J: TRBJ2-7
V: TRBV6-5
CDR3: CASSPLDRSSYEQYF
DNA: TGTGCCAGCAGTCCCTTGGACAGGAGCTCCTACGAGCAGTACTTC

size: .
D: .
J: TRBJ2-5
V: TRBV13
CDR3: CASSLWGGETQYF
DNA: TGTGCCAGCAGCTTATGGGGTGGCGAGACCCAGTACTTC

size: few
D: .
J: TRBJ2-7
V: TRBV28
CDR3: CASRGSGQSYEQYF
DNA: TGTGCCAGCAGGGGATCAGGACAGAGCTACGAGCAGTACTTC

size: .
D: .
J: TRBJ1-2
V: TRBV30
CDR3: CAWSALSLGYTF
DNA: TGTGCCTGGAGTGCACTTTCTTTGGGCTACACCTTC

size: .
D: .
J: TRBJ2-1
V: TRBV20-1
CDR3: CSASQYNEQFF
DNA: TGCAGTGCTAGCCAGTACAATGAGCAGTTCTTC

size: .
D: .
J: TRBJ2-5
V: TRBV30
CDR3: CAWKLEETQYF
DNA: TGTGCCTGGAAATTAGAAGAGACCCAGTACTTC

size: few
D: TRBD1
J: TRBJ2-7
V: TRBV29-1
CDR3: CSVVRDRGVHEQYF
DNA: TGCAGCGTTGTCCGGGACAGGGGGGTCCACGAGCAGTACTTC

size: few
D: .
J: TRBJ2-7
V: TRBV2
CDR3: CASSVSGLLYEQYF
DNA: TGTGCCAGCAGTGTGTCGGGACTGCTCTACGAGCAGTACTTC

size: few
D: TRBD1
J: TRBJ2-3
V: TRBV25-1
CDR3: CASSEGQSTDTQYF
DNA: TGTGCCAGCAGTGAGGGACAGAGCACAGATACGCAGTATTTT

size: .
D: .
J: TRBJ2-7
V: TRBV2
CDR3: CASIWDSYEQYF
DNA: TGTGCCAGCATCTGGGACTCCTACGAGCAGTACTTC

size: few
D: .
J: TRBJ2-1
V: TRBV5-1
CDR3: CASSLANSYNEQFF
DNA: TGCGCCAGCAGCTTGGCGAATTCCTACAATGAGCAGTTCTTC

size: few
D: TRBD2
J: TRBJ2-3
V: TRBV9
CDR3: CASSVALLAGTDTQYF
DNA: TGTGCCAGCAGCGTAGCCTTACTAGCGGGCACAGATACGCAGTATTTT

size: .
D: .
J: TRBJ2-7
V: TRBV15
CDR3: CATSRSTPSEQYF
DNA: TGTGCCACCAGCAGATCTACCCCCAGCGAGCAGTACTTC

size: .
D: TRBD2
J: TRBJ2-3
V: TRBV10-3
CDR3: CAIRASGSGDTQYF
DNA: TGTGCCATCAGGGCTAGCGGGAGTGGAGATACGCAGTATTTT

size: .
D: TRBD1
J: TRBJ2-7
V: TRBV5-1
CDR3: CASSPPGQESYEQYF
DNA: TGCGCCAGCAGCCCTCCGGGACAGGAAAGCTACGAGCAGTACTTC

size: .
D: .
J: TRBJ2-3
V: TRBV29-1
CDR3: CSVTRDSTDTQYF
DNA: TGCAGCGTGACTCGGGACAGCACAGATACGCAGTATTTT

size: .
D: TRBD2
J: TRBJ2-1
V: TRBV5-6
CDR3: CASSLEWGRASNEQFF
DNA: TGTGCCAGCAGCTTGGAATGGGGGAGGGCCTCCAATGAGCAGTTCTTC

size: .
D: .
J: TRBJ1-2
V: TRBV30
CDR3: CAWSVRGGYTF
DNA: TGTGCCTGGAGTGTCAGGGGCGGCTACACCTTC

size: .
D: TRBD2
J: TRBJ2-1
V: TRBV9
CDR3: CASSVVGRTSGTYNEQFF
DNA: TGTGCCAGCAGCGTAGTTGGGAGGACTAGCGGCACTTACAATGAGCAGTTCTTC

size: .
D: .
J: TRBJ1-1
V: TRBV6-5
CDR3: CASMKNTEAFF
DNA: TGTGCCAGCATGAAGAACACTGAAGCTTTCTTT

size: few
D: .
J: TRBJ2-5
V: TRBV30
CDR3: CAWSRQSGETQYF
DNA: TGTGCCTGGAGCCGCCAGTCTGGTGAGACCCAGTACTTC

size: few
D: TRBD1
J: TRBJ1-2
V: TRBV7-2
CDR3: CASSSRTGEDYGYTF
DNA: TGTGCCAGCAGCTCGCGGACAGGGGAGGACTATGGCTACACCTTC

size: .
D: .
J: TRBJ2-3
V: TRBV9
CDR3: CASSPGAFGTDTQYF
DNA: TGTGCCAGCAGCCCCGGGGCGTTCGGGACAGATACGCAGTATTTT

size: few
D: TRBD2
J: TRBJ2-1
V: TRBV9
CDR3: CASSALTSGRYQNEQFF
DNA: TGTGCCAGCAGCGCCCTGACTAGCGGGAGATATCAAAATGAGCAGTTCTTC

size: .
D: TRBD2
J: TRBJ2-1
V: TRBV15
CDR3: CATSREGGGRALNEQFF
DNA: TGTGCCACCAGCAGAGAGGGTGGCGGGAGGGCCTTAAATGAGCAGTTCTTC

size: .
D: .
J: TRBJ2-3
V: TRBV30
CDR3: CAWSMRGSRTDTQYF
DNA: TGTGCCTGGAGTATGAGGGGATCGCGCACAGATACGCAGTATTTT